Below are 21 T cell receptor beta chains sequenced from a single sample in a study of blood T cells in healthy people across ages. It was with a sample-barcoded 5' primer and a J-beta primer mix that a second PCR of roughly 7 to 11 cycles was run. TCRdb recomputed calls from the 5' RACE reads with MiXCR, one row per CDR3 protein. The table lists about 1.1 million distinct CDR3 sequences, more than 30% of them singletons. Material: blood. Every receptor here comes from a man between 18 and 35 years old in good health.

This clonotype was observed once. The chain links TRBV6-5 to TRBJ1-2; D gene uncertain. Germline-derived CDR1 and CDR2 are MNHEY and SVGAGI. The CDR3 sequence is 12 residues long. V was pared by 11 bases and J by 4 bases, with 14 bases between. CDR3 bases: TGTGCCGTCAGAAATAGACCCTATGGCTACACCTTC. Translation gives CAVRNRPYGYTF.

This clonotype was counted at least ten times. The chain links TRBV5-1 to TRBJ2-1, with 10 bases matching TRBD2. The CDR3 covers 15 residues. V trimming: 0 bases; J trimming: 7 bases; junction bases outside the gene matches: 4. Germline CDR1 SGHRS, CDR2 YFSETQ. The CDR3 DNA is TGCGCCAGCAGCTTGGTTACTAGCGGGGTAAATGAGCAGTTCTTC. It codes for CASSLVTSGVNEQFF. Full variable domain (missing parts from reference TRBV5-1 and TRBJ2-1): KAGVTQTPRYLIKTRGQQVTLSCSPISGHRSVSWYQQTPGQGLQFLFEYFSETQRNKGNFPGRFSGRQFSNSRSEMNVSTLELGDSALYLCASSLVTSGVNEQFFGPGTRLTVL.

The chain links TRBV7-6 to TRBJ2-7; no firm D call. The CDR3 sequence is 15 residues long. The germline V gene has CDR1 SGHVS and CDR2 FNYEAQ. V was clipped by 7 bases and J by 5 bases, with 21 bases between them. The CDR3 loop is CASNLAYGFLDEQYF. For the CDR3, the DNA is TGTGCCAGCAACCTGGCCTACGGGTTCCTGGACGAGCAGTACTTC.

The chain is built from TRBV20-1 and TRBJ2-2; 7 nucleotides align to TRBD2. Germline-derived CDR1 and CDR2 are DFQATT and SNEGSKA (reference sequence). V was pared by 0 bases and J by 7 bases, with 11 bases of the junction left unmatched. This CDR3 comprises 16 residues. The CDR3 reads CSARDWRGGDGGELFF. CDR3 in DNA: TGCAGTGCTAGAGATTGGAGGGGAGGGGATGGCGGGGAGCTGTTTTTT.

This sequence joins TRBV4-3 and TRBJ2-4, with 7 nucleotides matching TRBD1. Germline assignment: CDR1 LGHNA and CDR2 YSLEER. After removal of 0 bases from V and 0 bases from J, the junction contained 5 bases not matched to a gene. This CDR3 spans 17 amino acids. CDR3 in DNA: TGCGCCAGCAGCCAAGAGACAGGGCCTCTAGCCAAAAACATTCAGTACTTC. Its translation is CASSQETGPLAKNIQYF.

The chain employs TRBV27 and TRBJ2-7; D may be TRBD2 (6 bases). Trimming shortened V by 2 bases and J by 3 bases, and 14 bases separated the two germline ends. Germline CDR1 MNHEY, CDR2 SMNVEV (reference sequence). This CDR3 has 15 amino acids. The CDR3 spells CASSLRAGPSYEQYF. CDR3 DNA sequence: TGTGCCAGCAGTTTACGGGCGGGACCTAGCTACGAGCAGTACTTC.

This clonotype was seen a few times. This chain connects TRBV3-1 to TRBJ2-7; D is unresolved. In germline, CDR1 is LGHDT, CDR2 YNNKEL (reference sequence). This CDR3 spans 15 amino acids. V gave up 4 bases and J gave up 6 bases, with 19 bases separating them. The CDR3 here is CASSPEATSYSEQYF. The CDR3, as DNA: TGTGCCAGCAGCCCCGAGGCAACATCTTACTCCGAGCAGTACTTC.

As to this clonotype: Germline and junction disagree at one end, which may indicate a read error. The rearrangement uses TRBV18 and TRBJ1-1; no definite D call. This CDR3 is 14 amino acids long. CDR1 KGHSH and CDR2 LQKENI come from the germline V gene. CDR3 sequence: CASSPQQMNTEAFF. CDR3 nucleotides: TGCGCCAGCAGCCCCCAGCAGATGAACACTGAAGCTTTCTTT.

The rearrangement joins TRBV5-1 to TRBJ1-2; D not certain. The CDR3 has 14 amino acids. The V end lost 0 bases, the J end lost 2 bases, and 8 bases lay between the germline ends. Germline CDR1 reads SGHRS; CDR2 reads YFSETQ. In nucleotides, the CDR3 is TGCGCCAGCAGCTTGGACAGAATCAACTATGGCTACACCTTC. It specifies CASSLDRINYGYTF.

This clonotype was found many times. The chain has TRBV10-3 and TRBJ1-2; D is ambiguous. The CDR3 runs 14 residues. V was clipped by 0 bases and J by 1 base, with 6 bases between them. CDR1 and CDR2 from the germline V gene are ENHRY and SYGVKD. The CDR3 nucleotides read TGTGCCATCAGTGAGTCCGCGGTTAACTATGGCTACACCTTC. Protein sequence: CAISESAVNYGYTF.

This chain links TRBV7-2 with TRBJ2-1; the match to TRBD2 covers 8 bases. The V gene end was trimmed by 1 base and the J gene end by 3 bases; junction bases not matched to a gene: 8. Germline V CDR1 and CDR2: SGHTA, FQGNSA. This CDR3 has 17 residues. The DNA for the CDR3 is TGTGCCAGCAGCTTAGAGGTTAGCGGGGCCTTCTACAATGAGCAGTTCTTC. Encoded protein: CASSLEVSGAFYNEQFF.

The rearrangement uses TRBV20-1 and TRBJ2-5; 7 nucleotides align to TRBD1. The CDR3 contains 14 residues. Germline CDR1 is DFQATT and CDR2 is SNEGSKA (reference sequence). Trimming took 5 bases from V and 2 from J; bases not matched to a gene: 8. CDR3 DNA sequence: TGCAGTGCTGACCCCCGGGACAGTCAAGAGACCCAGTACTTC. Its translation: CSADPRDSQETQYF.

This clonotype was observed a few times. The rearrangement links TRBV4-3 to TRBJ2-5, with a tentative D call TRBD1 (6 bases). CDR1 LGHNA and CDR2 YSLEER come from the germline V gene. The CDR3 has 13 residues. V shed 0 bases and J shed 10 bases, with 12 bases lying between them. The CDR3 sequence: CASSQDQVRGQYF. Written as DNA, the CDR3 is TGCGCCAGCAGCCAAGATCAAGTCAGGGGCCAGTACTTC.

In regard to this clonotype: A read error may explain this, as a much larger clone is one base away. The rearrangement joins TRBV7-9 to TRBJ1-6; 7 bases line up with TRBD1. Unmatched junction bases numbered 10, after V lost 2 bases and J lost 9 bases. Germline lookup yields CDR1 SEHNR and CDR2 FQNEAQ (reference sequence). The CDR3 sequence is 16 residues long. CDR3 coding DNA: TGTGCCAGCAGCTTACATGACAGGGACACGCGTTCACCCCTCCACTTT. Translating gives CASSLHDRDTRSPLHF.

This chain links TRBV7-8 with TRBJ2-5; TRBD1 might be the D (5 bases). The germline CDR1 and CDR2 sequences are SGHVS and FQNEAQ. V lost 0 bases to trimming and J lost 2 bases, with 13 bases between them. This CDR3 spans 16 amino acids. The CDR3 here is CASSLAVGQSQETQYF. DNA of the CDR3: TGTGCCAGCAGCTTAGCTGTGGGGCAGTCTCAAGAGACCCAGTACTTC.

This clonotype was seen more than once but under ten times. The rearrangement links TRBV4-3 to TRBJ2-3; D not resolved. The ends were cut back, 3 bases at V and 6 bases at J, with 19 bases in the middle. Germline V gene lookup returns CDR1 LGHNA and CDR2 YSLEER. This CDR3 contains 16 residues. The CDR3 bases are TGCGCCAGCAGCCAGGCCCCCCACGGTACATCGGATACGCAGTATTTT. Protein: CASSQAPHGTSDTQYF.

The chain is built from TRBV20-1 and TRBJ1-5, with TRBD1 as a possible D gene (5 bases). The V gene's germline CDR1 is DFQATT and CDR2 SNEGSKA (reference sequence). The V end lost 0 bases, the J end lost 1 base, and 16 bases lay between the germline ends. The CDR3 has 17 amino acids. CDR3 sequence: CSARDPLGGGSNQPQHF. DNA of the CDR3: TGCAGTGCTAGAGACCCCTTGGGGGGTGGGAGCAATCAGCCCCAGCATTTT.

This clonotype occurred a few times. The genes are TRBV20-1 and TRBJ2-7; D gene ambiguous. The CDR3 loop spans 13 amino acids. The ends were cut back, 0 bases at V and 3 bases at J, with 9 bases in the middle. Germline V gene data show CDR1 as DFQATT and CDR2 as SNEGSKA (reference sequence). CDR3 DNA sequence: TGCAGTGCTAGAGATAGGCTAAACTACGAGCAGTACTTC. Protein: CSARDRLNYEQYF.

V gene TRBV6-4 combines with J gene TRBJ1-6; 7 bases agree with TRBD1. This CDR3 has 16 residues. Germline V gene sequence: CDR1 MRHNA, CDR2 SNTAGT. The V gene end was trimmed by 2 bases and the J gene end by 6 bases; junction bases not matched to a gene: 7. DNA of the CDR3: TGTGCCAGCAGTGACCTTCGACAGGGAAGTAATTCACCCCTCCACTTT. This sequence encodes CASSDLRQGSNSPLHF.

This clonotype was observed a handful of times. V gene TRBV28 combines with J gene TRBJ2-1, with no clear D. In germline, CDR1 is MDHEN, CDR2 SYDVKM. The CDR3 consists of 12 residues. Trimming took off 4 bases at V and 9 bases at J, with 10 bases between the two ends. DNA of the CDR3: TGTGCCAGCAGTTCATCCGTTGTTGAGCAGTTCTTC. This codes for CASSSSVVEQFF.

This sequence joins TRBV12-3 or TRBV12-4 and TRBJ2-5; TRBD1 is a possible D gene (6 bases). The CDR3 length is 16 residues. Deletions cut 3 bases from V and 11 bases from J, with 25 bases between. The CDR3 spells CASSLDSLFSYNEQYF. For the CDR3, the DNA is TGTGCCAGCAGTTTGGACAGCCTCTTCTCCTACAATGAGCAGTACTTC.